The 5 T cell receptor beta chains presented below share a single source sample, sequenced in a study of graft-versus-host responses after intestinal transplantation. The protocol was immunoSEQ multiplex PCR, while the TCRdb copy is restricted to in-frame clones and leaves out a portion. The table has roughly 90,000 clones, less than 90% seen once. Their cognate antigens are unknown. Sequences were derived from unstimulated CD4+ T cells sorted from spleen or lymph node cells, sampled before transplant. These receptors were obtained from a human donor who was the organ donor for an intestinal transplant.

J is TRBJ2-7 and V is TRBV18; perhaps TRBD1 as D (6 bases). V lost 3 bases to trimming and J lost 6 bases, with 15 bases between them. Germline CDR1 reads KGHSH; CDR2 reads LQKENI. This CDR3 is 14 amino acids long. CDR3 protein: CASSPRQAWGEQYF. In DNA, the CDR3 is TGTGCCAGCTCACCCAGACAGGCCTGGGGCGAGCAGTACTTC.

The chain couples TRBV6-5 to TRBJ2-7; 8 positions match TRBD1. Germline CDR1 reads MNHEY; CDR2 reads SVGAGI. The CDR3 consists of 15 residues. Trimming removed 3 bases from V and 7 bases from J; junction bases left unmatched: 11. The CDR3 coding sequence is TGTGCCAGCAGTTATTATGGGACAGGTACTAGAGAGCAGTACTTC. This gives the protein CASSYYGTGTREQYF.

The chain carries TRBV5-8 and TRBJ2-5; a weak D match, TRBD1 (6 bases). This CDR3 contains 13 residues. Germline loops: CDR1 SGHTS, CDR2 YDEGEE. Trimming removed 7 bases from V and 1 base from J, with 11 bases in between. The DNA of the CDR3 is TGTGCCAGCCAAAAGACAGGCCAAGAGACCCAGTACTTC. This translates into CASQKTGQETQYF. Supplemented by reference TRBV5-8 and TRBJ2-5, the full variable domain reads EAGVTQSPTHLIKTRGQQATLRCSPISGHTSVYWYQQALGLGLQFLLWYDEGEERNRGNFPPRFSGRQFPNYSSELNVNALELEDSALYLCASQKTGQETQYFGPGTRLLVL.

DNA of the CDR3: TGTGCCAGCAGTGAAGGGTTTGGGACAGGGGAAGGCTACACCTTC. It translates to CASSEGFGTGEGYTF. The V gene is TRBV6-1, the J gene TRBJ1-2, with 10 bases that match TRBD1. The V and J ends lost 1 base and 8 bases, in that order; junction bases with no gene match: 7. The CDR3 extends over 15 amino acids. Germline values: CDR1 MNHNS, CDR2 SASEGT.

This clone was counted between two and nine times. V is TRBV6-5 and J is TRBJ2-6; no reliable D call. This CDR3 is 15 amino acids long. V was shortened by 6 bases and J by 3 bases, with 12 bases between the two germline ends. Germline lookup yields CDR1 MNHEY and CDR2 SVGAGI. CDR3 amino acids: CASSRDIYGANVLTF. CDR3 in DNA: TGTGCCAGCAGCCGAGACATCTATGGGGCCAACGTCCTGACTTTC.